One sample yielded the 32 T cell receptor beta chains listed below, sequenced in a study of cytomegalovirus exposure and HLA in healthy donors. Some clones are missing from TCRdb's copy, which holds only in-frame ones; the method was immunoSEQ multiplex PCR. The table lists approximately 270,000 clones, 90% of them singletons. What was sequenced was PBMCs. These receptors originate from a woman aged 18 to 35 in good health and CMV-seronegative.

V is TRBV23-1 and J is TRBJ1-5, with a possible D match to TRBD1 (6 bases). TRBV23-1 is sorted into the ORF group, with uncertain function. V was shortened by 2 bases and J by 4 bases, with 15 bases between the two germline ends. The CDR3 extends over 16 amino acids. In DNA, the CDR3 is TGCGCCAGCAGTCAAGACTACGACAGGAGGAATCAGCCCCAGCATTTT. Amino acid sequence: CASSQDYDRRNQPQHF.

The gene calls are TRBV5-5 and TRBJ1-2, with D uncertain. The CDR3 is 14 amino acids. V lost 0 bases, J lost 7 bases, and 13 bases lay in between. The V gene's germline CDR1 is SGHKS and CDR2 YYEKEE (reference sequence). This CDR3 reads CASSLETPISGYTF. The CDR3 DNA sequence: TGTGCCAGCAGCTTGGAGACACCCATCAGTGGCTACACCTTC.

The chain uses TRBV2 and TRBJ1-3; no reliable D call. V lost 2 bases and J 4 bases, leaving 18 bases between the germline ends. This CDR3 has 17 amino acids. Germline assignment: CDR1 SNHLY and CDR2 FYNNEI. The CDR3 DNA reads TGTGCCAGCAGTGAACTGGGTGAGGGTTTGGTGGGAAACACCATATATTTT. Translation: CASSELGEGLVGNTIYF.

The J gene is TRBJ1-4, the V gene TRBV15; tentative D call: TRBD1 (5 bases). CDR1 is LNHNV and CDR2 is YYDKDF in the germline V gene (reference sequence). The CDR3 totals 14 residues. V shed 5 bases and J shed 7 bases, with 14 bases lying between them. The CDR3 sequence: CATSSGGRGEKLFF. CDR3 DNA: TGTGCCACCAGCTCGGGGGGTCGTGGTGAAAAACTGTTTTTT.

This clone was seen just once. The gene calls are TRBV7-9 and TRBJ1-1; the D gene is possibly TRBD1 (6 bases). In germline, CDR1 is SEHNR, CDR2 FQNEAQ (reference sequence). The CDR3 has 14 amino acids. The germline V and J ends were trimmed by 6 bases and 5 bases, with 16 bases remaining between them. CDR3: CASSTLGGETEAFF. CDR3 in DNA: TGTGCCAGCAGTACTCTAGGGGGAGAGACTGAAGCTTTCTTT.

The V gene is TRBV7-9, the J gene TRBJ2-5; the match to TRBD2 covers 7 bases. The CDR3 loop spans 16 amino acids. The germline CDR1 and CDR2 sequences are SEHNR and FQNEAQ (reference sequence). Trimming at V came to 2 bases and at J to 3 bases, leaving 9 bases not matched to a gene. The CDR3 DNA sequence: TGTGCCAGCAGCTTAATAGGATTGGGAGGGGAAGAGACCCAGTACTTC. Translated, it gives CASSLIGLGGEETQYF.

The genes are TRBV9 and TRBJ2-5; 10 bases are a match to TRBD1. J was trimmed by 3 bases and V by 4 bases; bases with no gene match: 6. Germline V lookup: CDR1 SGDLS, CDR2 YYNGEE. The CDR3 runs 15 residues. The CDR3 DNA sequence: TGTGCCAGCAGCATCACGGGACAGGGGAAAGAGACCCAGTACTTC. Amino acid sequence: CASSITGQGKETQYF.

This clone has a single count. The chain carries TRBV5-1 and TRBJ2-7; no clear D gene. The CDR3 covers 14 residues. Trimming stripped 0 bases from V and 2 bases from J, with 9 bases between. Germline values: CDR1 SGHRS, CDR2 YFSETQ. DNA for the CDR3: TGCGCCAGCAGCTTGGTCGGCGGCCCCTACGAGCAGTACGTC. The encoded protein is CASSLVGGPYEQYV.

The chain recombines TRBV14 with TRBJ2-2; D uncertain. Germline values: CDR1 SGHDN, CDR2 FVKESK. CDR3 size: 14 residues. Trimming removed 4 bases from V and 1 base from J, with 7 bases in between. The CDR3 DNA reads TGTGCCAGCAGCCGTACAAGGAACACCGGGGAGCTGTTTTTT. It codes for CASSRTRNTGELFF.

J is TRBJ1-1 and V is TRBV30; D is unresolved. This CDR3 spans 13 amino acids. Germline V gene sequence: CDR1 GTSNPN, CDR2 SVGIG (reference sequence). The V and J ends lost 3 bases and 3 bases respectively, with 11 bases between them. The DNA of the CDR3 is TGTGCCTGGAGAAGAGCCACGGACACTGAAGCTTTCTTT. This translates into CAWRRATDTEAFF.

This chain uses TRBV28 with TRBJ1-3; TRBD1 is a possible D gene (5 bases). This CDR3 contains 17 residues. Germline CDR1 and CDR2: MDHEN and SYDVKM. V lost 1 base and J 2 bases, leaving 15 bases between the germline ends. CDR3 DNA: TGTGCCAGCAGTTTATTCGGGGGTTTGGGGCCTGGAAACACCATATATTTT. Translation: CASSLFGGLGPGNTIYF.

The genes are TRBV6-5 and TRBJ1-5; no clear D gene. Trimming left V 2 bases short and J 1 base short, with 9 bases between. This CDR3 region has 15 residues. The germline CDR1 and CDR2 sequences are MNHEY and SVGAGI. CDR3 amino acids: CASSYNDGSNQPQHF. CDR3 nucleotide sequence: TGTGCCAGCAGTTACAACGACGGGAGCAATCAGCCCCAGCATTTT.

The chain carries TRBV11-3 and TRBJ2-3, with D hard to call. In germline, CDR1 is SGHNT, CDR2 YENEEA. CDR3 size: 14 residues. V was cut by 4 bases and J by 2 bases, with 10 bases left in between. CDR3 coding DNA: TGTGCCAGCAGCTCAGATCCCCACACAGATACGCAGTATTTT. Translation: CASSSDPHTDTQYF.

The V call is TRBV6-5, the J call TRBJ1-3; tentative D call: TRBD1 (6 bases). Germline V CDR1 and CDR2: MNHEY, SVGAGI. The CDR3 totals 15 residues. V lost 0 bases to trimming and J lost 5 bases, with 11 bases between them. CDR3 loop: CASSYSRQGRNTIYF. For the CDR3, the DNA is TGTGCCAGCAGTTACTCGAGGCAGGGGCGAAACACCATATATTTT.

The J gene is TRBJ1-6, the V gene TRBV28, with a tentative D call TRBD1 (5 bases). Per germline, CDR1 MDHEN and CDR2 SYDVKM. V lost 4 bases and J 9 bases, leaving 22 bases between the germline ends. The CDR3 totals 17 residues. CDR3 nucleotides: TGTGCCAGCAGTTCGCTTATCGGGTTGGTGGGGGGTTCACCCCTCCACTTT. This translates into CASSSLIGLVGGSPLHF.

The V and J genes are TRBV28 and TRBJ1-2; D is uncertain. The germline V gene has CDR1 MDHEN and CDR2 SYDVKM. This CDR3 region has 12 residues. V lost 3 bases to trimming and J lost 3 bases, with 5 bases between them. The CDR3: CASSFTDYGYTF. The CDR3 nucleotides are TGTGCCAGCAGTTTCACAGACTATGGCTACACCTTC.

The gene calls are TRBV30 and TRBJ2-6, with a possible D match to TRBD1 (6 bases). The germline V gene has CDR1 GTSNPN and CDR2 SVGIG (reference sequence). V was clipped by 4 bases and J by 3 bases, with 10 bases between them. CDR3 length: 14 amino acids. Here the CDR3 reads CAWMGAGGANVLTF. CDR3 DNA sequence: TGTGCCTGGATGGGGGCGGGTGGGGCCAACGTCCTGACTTTC. The entire variable domain, with the rest obtained from reference TRBV30 and TRBJ2-6, is as follows: SQTIHQWPATLVQPVGSPLSLECTVEGTSNPNLYWYRQAAGRGLQLLFYSVGIGQISSEVPQNLSASRPQDRQFILSSKKLLLSDSGFYLCAWMGAGGANVLTFGAGSRLTVL.

This clone is a singleton in its sample. The gene calls are TRBV5-4 and TRBJ1-1, with D maybe TRBD1 (6 bases). The length of the CDR3 is 15 residues. Germline V CDR1 and CDR2: SGHNT, YYREEE (reference sequence). V was shortened by 1 base and J by 2 bases, with 12 bases between the two germline ends. CDR3 loop: CASSLRQARNTEAFF. The CDR3 coding sequence is TGTGCCAGCAGCTTGAGACAGGCGAGAAACACTGAAGCTTTCTTT.

This clone was picked up a small number of times. V gene TRBV5-1 combines with J gene TRBJ1-3, with unresolved D. CDR1 SGHRS and CDR2 YFSETQ come from the germline V gene. Deletions cut 2 bases from V and 0 bases from J, with 9 bases between. The CDR3 is 15 amino acids. CDR3 DNA: TGCGCCAGCAGCTTCGACGGGAGCTCTGGAAACACCATATATTTT. Its translation: CASSFDGSSGNTIYF.

V is TRBV27 and J is TRBJ2-3; TRBD2 aligns across 11 bases. Trimming at V came to 3 bases and at J to 4 bases, leaving 3 bases not matched to a gene. The CDR3 length is 15 residues. CDR1 is MNHEY, CDR2 SMNVEV, per germline (reference sequence). The CDR3 DNA is TGTGCCAGCAGTTTTAGCGGGGGGGCAGCAGATACGCAGTATTTT. Encoded protein: CASSFSGGAADTQYF.

This rearrangement joins TRBV6-1 to TRBJ1-1, with 10 bases fitting TRBD1. The germline CDR1 and CDR2 sequences are MNHNS and SASEGT. Trimming removed 6 bases from V and 1 base from J; junction bases left unmatched: 5. The CDR3 covers 15 residues. CDR3 sequence: CASRARDRGNTEAFF. CDR3 nucleotides: TGTGCCAGCAGAGCCAGGGACAGGGGGAACACTGAAGCTTTCTTT.

This chain connects TRBV15 to TRBJ2-5, with a possible D match to TRBD1 (6 bases). Germline V gene lookup returns CDR1 LNHNV and CDR2 YYDKDF (reference sequence). Trimming cost V 0 bases and J 7 bases, with 15 bases left between them. The CDR3 loop spans 15 amino acids. The CDR3 loop reads CATSRDQGTVRTQYF. CDR3 sequence (DNA): TGTGCCACCAGCAGAGATCAGGGGACGGTTAGGACCCAGTACTTC.

This chain joins TRBV7-8 and TRBJ1-1; a possible D gene is TRBD1 (5 bases). With 6 bases removed from V and 8 bases from J, the gap between germline ends came to 22 bases. Germline V gives CDR1 SGHVS, CDR2 FQNEAQ. This CDR3 is 15 amino acids long. The CDR3 protein is CASRVAPGLFTEAFF. DNA of the CDR3: TGTGCCAGCAGAGTCGCACCGGGACTTTTTACCGAAGCTTTCTTT.

This clone was seen only once. The gene calls are TRBV4-3 and TRBJ2-1, with TRBD1 matching over 7 bases. Losses at the gene ends were 6 bases for V and 8 bases for J; bases not matched to a gene: 13. This CDR3 has 15 residues. Germline CDR1 is LGHNA and CDR2 is YSLEER. In DNA, the CDR3 is TGCGCCAGCAGATTAACCCCCCTAGGGGGCGATGAGCAGTTCTTC. Its translation is CASRLTPLGGDEQFF.

V is TRBV7-9 and J is TRBJ1-2; D is undetermined. The length of the CDR3 is 14 residues. Trimming stripped 2 bases from V and 2 bases from J, with 9 bases between. From germline, CDR1 is SEHNR and CDR2 FQNEAQ (reference sequence). For the CDR3, the DNA is TGTGCCAGCAGCTTAAACAGCGGCAACTATGGCTACACCTTC. It specifies CASSLNSGNYGYTF.

The genes are TRBV19 and TRBJ2-2; D not resolved. V lost 7 bases and J 1 base, leaving 10 bases between the germline ends. Germline V lookup: CDR1 LNHDA, CDR2 SQIVND (reference sequence). The CDR3 contains 14 residues. DNA of the CDR3: TGTGCCAGTACCCTGGCCCTGAACACCGGGGAGCTGTTTTTT. Translating gives CASTLALNTGELFF.

The sample holds a few counts of this clone. V is TRBV18 and J is TRBJ2-7; TRBD2 matches 8 bases. The CDR3 runs 11 residues. V gave up 3 bases and J gave up 9 bases; unmatched junction bases: 1. CDR1 and CDR2 (germline): KGHSH, LQKENI. The CDR3 loop reads CASSPREGQYF. CDR3 coding DNA: TGTGCCAGCTCACCCCGGGAGGGGCAGTACTTC.

J is TRBJ2-5 and V is TRBV6-5; 8 bases map to TRBD1. V shed 6 bases and J 5 bases; nucleotides not matched to a gene: 8. This CDR3 has 14 amino acids. CDR1 is MNHEY and CDR2 is SVGAGI in the germline V gene. CDR3 amino acids: CASRDRERRETQYF. CDR3 DNA: TGTGCCAGCAGGGACAGGGAAAGAAGGGAGACCCAGTACTTC.

The chain is built from TRBV27 and TRBJ1-2; the D gene is possibly TRBD1 (5 bases). The CDR3 spans 12 residues. Trimming removed 6 bases from V and 4 bases from J, with 9 bases in between. CDR1 and CDR2 (germline): MNHEY, SMNVEV (reference sequence). CDR3 residues: CASRTAFYGYTF. Written as DNA, the CDR3 is TGTGCCAGCAGGACAGCCTTCTATGGCTACACCTTC.

The rearrangement links TRBV19 to TRBJ1-1; D is possibly TRBD1 (5 bases). The germline gives CDR1 LNHDA, CDR2 SQIVND (reference sequence). The V gene lost 2 bases and the J gene lost 3 bases, with 13 bases spanning the gap. This CDR3 is built from 15 residues. For the CDR3, the DNA is TGTGCCAGTAGTATAACGGCCGCGGGGGACACTGAAGCTTTCTTT. This translates into CASSITAAGDTEAFF.

This chain joins TRBV14 and TRBJ1-2, with TRBD1 matching over 7 bases. Looked up from germline, CDR1 is SGHDN and CDR2 is FVKESK. The V and J ends lost 4 bases and 1 base, in that order; junction bases with no gene match: 9. The CDR3 is 16 amino acids. The CDR3 DNA reads TGTGCCAGCAGCCCCGCCGTGACAGGGCTTAACTATGGCTACACCTTC. Its translation is CASSPAVTGLNYGYTF.

The V call is TRBV6-1, the J call TRBJ2-3; D not certain. V lost 8 bases and J 0 bases, leaving 12 bases between the germline ends. Germline-derived CDR1 and CDR2 are MNHNS and SASEGT. This CDR3 is 14 amino acids long. This CDR3 reads CASVEARSTDTQYF. The DNA of the CDR3 is TGTGCCAGCGTGGAAGCGCGTAGCACAGATACGCAGTATTTT.